This T cell receptor beta chain derives from a study of cytomegalovirus exposure and HLA in healthy donors. Study results and caveats: The authors judged a highly shared variant cluster likely a sequencing artifact. The authors later found TCR association rates varying by HLA locus, with DRB1 most and HLA-C fewest. Earlier results showed most TCR beta V segments being productive about 87% or about 30% of the time.

V dropped 3 bases and J dropped 7 bases, with 13 bases sitting between them. This CDR3 has 14 amino acids. The germline V gene encodes CDR1 LNHDA and CDR2 SQIVND (reference sequence). Details on this clone: Its target is unknown.

PCR used 60 Vbeta primers and 13 Jbeta primers. Here immunoSEQ multiplex PCR was the method, and the copy in TCRdb shows in-frame clones only, minus some. The repertoire holds 20,000 or so clones, with around 77% as singletons. This clonotype was obtained from a man between 60 and 75 years old in good health and CMV-seronegative. V and J are TRBV19 and TRBJ1-5, with D unclear. The material sequenced was PBMCs. In DNA, the CDR3 is TGTGCCAGTAGTATGGGTACAGCCCTGCAGCCCCAGCATTTT. Protein sequence: CASSMGTALQPQHF.